A single sample gave rise to the 20 T cell receptor delta chains below, sequenced in a study of γδ T cells in repeated Plasmodium falciparum infection. TCRdb ran CATT on the multiplex PCR reads. The table records 85,000 to 100,000 delta-chain clones, 0.75% to 1% of them present only once. Flow sorting of PBMC yielded separate Vgamma9/Vdelta2+ and Vdelta2-negative gammadelta T cell populations for bulk repertoire analysis. Material: gamma-delta T cells from blood. These receptors all stem from a pool of human donors (malaria-infected and uninfected, not separated).

This clone was observed at least ten times. A far larger clone is just one base off, so this is likely a read error. Other DNA sequences of this sample code for an identical CDR3. The chain recombines TRDV2 with TRDJ1; 11 nucleotides match TRDD3. The CDR3 consists of 23 residues. The germline CDR1 and CDR2 sequences are GEAIGNYY and EKD. CDR3 DNA sequence: TGTGCCTGTGACACCGGCGGAGGGTCCTACGGGCATACTGGGGGATATAACACCGATAAGCTCATCTTT. Protein product: CACDTGGGSYGHTGGYNTDKLIF.

A word on this clone: A far larger clone is one nucleotide away, so this likely arose from a read error. Other DNA sequences in the same sample also yield this CDR3. The gene calls are TRDV2 and TRDJ1; 7 bases match TRDD3. Germline matching of the DNA provided the J gene here, since TCRdb leaves it blank. This CDR3 is 18 amino acids long. CDR1 GEAIGNYY and CDR2 EKD come from the germline V gene. V dropped 3 bases and J dropped 0; count of bases not matched to a gene: 15. CDR3 amino acids: CACDPRIDWGTNTDKLIF. For the CDR3, the DNA is TGTGCCTGTGACCCCCGAATCGATTGGGGGACTAACACCGATAAACTCATCTTT.

Comments on this clone: The TCRdb protein comes from a much larger clone and disagrees with this DNA's translation at residue 13, likely due to a read error; the protein given here is derived from the DNA. This chain links TRDV1 with TRDJ1, with TRDD3 matching 9 bases. Germline V gene lookup returns CDR1 TSWWSYY and CDR2 QGS. V shed 9 bases and J 4 bases; nucleotides not matched to a gene: 24. The CDR3 sequence is 19 residues long. DNA for the CDR3: TGTGCTCTCCGCCTGAATGCTCCTACAACTGGGGGACGGGTCGATAAACTCATCTTT. This gives the protein CALRLNAPTTGGRVDKLIF.

Regarding this clone: A far more abundant clone sits one base away, making this likely a read error. In the same sample, other DNA sequences code for this CDR3. This sequence joins TRDV2 and TRDJ1; TRDD3 aligns across 8 bases. TCRdb offers no J gene call, so here the DNA was matched to germline to obtain one. Per the germline V gene, CDR1 is GEAIGNYY and CDR2 is EKD. The V and J ends lost 7 bases and 0 bases, in that order; junction bases with no gene match: 27. The CDR3 extends over 21 amino acids. The CDR3 here is CACEMVPGGWGSPQNTDKLIF. The CDR3 nucleotides are TGTGCCTGCGAAATGGTCCCCGGTGGCTGGGGGAGTCCCCAGAACACCGATAAACTCATCTTT.

Turning to this clone: The TCRdb protein comes from a much larger clone and disagrees with this DNA's translation at residue 8, likely due to a read error; the protein given here is derived from the DNA. The genes are TRDV2 and TRDJ1, with a tentative D call TRDD3 (6 bases). The J gene, absent from TCRdb, was called here by matching the DNA to germline. The V gene lost 3 bases and the J gene lost 0 bases, with 13 bases spanning the gap. Germline V gene lookup returns CDR1 GEAIGNYY and CDR2 EKD. The CDR3 loop spans 15 amino acids. CDR3 sequence (DNA): TGTGCCTGTGACGCCGTGGGGGGAAACACCGATAAACTCATCTTT. Translation gives CACDAVGGNTDKLIF.

This clone was seen a handful of times. TCRdb lists the protein of a much larger clone for this DNA, which differs at residue 6, so this is likely a read error; the protein given here is translated from the DNA itself. The chain combines TRDV2 with TRDJ1; D not certain. Matching the DNA to germline supplied the J gene, which TCRdb does not give. Germline V gives CDR1 GEAIGNYY, CDR2 EKD. V gave up 0 bases and J gave up 4 bases, with 17 bases separating them. CDR3 length: 16 amino acids. The CDR3 region has the DNA TGTGCCTGTGACACCATGGTCCGATCACCAGGCGATAAACTCATCTTT. Protein sequence: CACDTMVRSPGDKLIF.

Comment on this clone: A far larger clone is just one base off, so this is likely a read error. Other DNA sequences from this sample encode an identical CDR3 as well. This chain links TRDV2 with TRDJ1, with 7 bases identical to TRDD3. CDR1 and CDR2 (germline): GEAIGNYY, EKD. J gave up 0 bases and V 3 bases, and 21 bases lay outside the gene matches. CDR3 length: 20 residues. The CDR3 is CACDLLNPRTGGSNTDKLIF. As DNA, the CDR3 is TGTGCCTGTGACCTACTCAACCCTCGTACGGGGGGATCAAACACCGATAAACTCATCTTT.

As to this clone: The sample holds other DNA sequences that translate to the same CDR3. The chain carries TRDV1 and TRDJ1; 12 bases match TRDD3. The J gene, absent from TCRdb, was called here by matching the DNA to germline. The V gene's germline CDR1 is TSWWSYY and CDR2 QGS. Trimming took 3 bases from V and 2 from J; bases not matched to a gene: 37. The CDR3 has 27 residues. DNA for the CDR3: TGTGCTCTTGGGGATGCGGAAGGCCTTCCTACGTCCCCCCCCAACTGGGGGATACTGGAGTATACCGATAAACTCATCTTT. This gives the protein CALGDAEGLPTSPPNWGILEYTDKLIF.

In this sample, this clone turned up a few times. This likely traces to a read error, being one base from a far larger clone. Other DNA variants within this sample encode the same CDR3. The rearrangement uses TRDV2 and TRDJ1; 12 nucleotides line up with TRDD3. Because TCRdb records no J gene, it was assigned here through a match of the DNA to germline. V dropped 3 bases and J dropped 2; count of bases not matched to a gene: 12. Per germline, CDR1 GEAIGNYY and CDR2 EKD. The CDR3 extends over 18 amino acids. CDR3 in amino acids: CACDPLLGDTPYTDKLIF. CDR3 coding DNA: TGTGCCTGTGACCCATTACTGGGGGATACCCCGTATACCGATAAACTCATCTTT.

This clone was observed a handful of times. This likely came from a read error, as a far larger clone is one base away. The identical CDR3 is also encoded by other nucleotide sequences in the sample. The chain recombines TRDV1 with TRDJ1, with 9 bases identical to TRDD3. The J gene, absent from TCRdb, was called here by matching the DNA to germline. This CDR3 comprises 13 residues. Germline values: CDR1 TSWWSYY, CDR2 QGS. The DNA for the CDR3 is TGTGCTCTCGGGGTACTGGGGGACGCTAAACTCATCTTT. Translating gives CALGVLGDAKLIF.

A word on this clone: This DNA's translation differs at residue 17 from TCRdb's protein, which comes from a much larger clone; a read error is likely, and the protein shown is translated from the DNA. The J gene was not called, though the V gene is TRDV2; the D call TRDD3 from the table was never checked on the DNA. The CDR3 is made up of 19 amino acids. Germline V gene lookup returns CDR1 GEAIGNYY and CDR2 EKD. The CDR3 DNA reads TGTGCCTGTGACACTTTAGTACTGGGGGACCCCAAGTACACCGATAAACCCATCTTT. Translated, it gives CACDTLVLGDPKYTDKPIF.

Comment on this clone: TCRdb records a much larger clone's protein for this DNA, with a difference at residue 13 that likely arises from a read error; the protein given is the translation of the DNA. V and J are TRDV1 and TRDJ1, with TRDD2 matching over 9 bases. CDR1 is TSWWSYY, CDR2 QGS, per germline. V lost 4 bases to trimming and J lost 4 bases; unmatched junction nucleotides: 16. The CDR3 totals 18 residues. The chain's CDR3 is CALGGGLPTHERDDKLIF. Written as DNA, the CDR3 is TGTGCTCTTGGGGGGGGCCTTCCTACACATGAGCGGGACGATAAACTCATCTTT.

On this clone itself: This likely reflects a read error, since a far larger clone is one base away. Other nucleotide sequences in the sample specify the same CDR3. The V segment is TRDV2, and no J call was made; TRDD3, the table's D call, was not compared with the DNA. The CDR3 contains 19 residues. Germline CDR1 and CDR2: GEAIGNYY and EKD. This CDR3 reads CACDTLVLGDTGHTDKLIF. Here the CDR3 DNA reads TGTGCCTGTGACACCTTAGTACTGGGGGATACGGGACACACCGATAAGCTCATCTTT.

In its sample, this clone was seen a few times. A far larger clone is one base from this, pointing to a likely read error. Within the sample, other DNA sequences also encode this same CDR3. The chain employs TRDV1 and TRDJ1; tentative D call: TRDD3 (5 bases). Per the germline V gene, CDR1 is TSWWSYY and CDR2 is QGS. This CDR3 has 17 residues. V gave up 4 bases and J gave up 7 bases, with 25 bases separating them. For the CDR3, the DNA is TGTGCTCTTGGGGGACATTCCCCCGGTGTGGGGTGGGGTAAACTCATCTTT. This encodes CALGGHSPGVGWGKLIF.

This clone has ten or more counts. The likely explanation is a read error, given a far larger clone one base away. The sample carries other DNA sequences with the same CDR3. The J gene is TRDJ1, the V gene TRDV1; TRDD3 matches at 11 bases. This CDR3 is built from 24 residues. Looked up from germline, CDR1 is TSWWSYY and CDR2 is QGS. CDR3 loop: CALGELRSYLLRTGGYIHTDKLIF. The CDR3 DNA sequence: TGTGCTCTTGGGGAACTCAGATCCTACCTCCTTCGTACTGGGGGATATATCCACACCGATAAGCTCATCTTT.

In this sample, this clone turned up a few times. TCRdb's entry gives the protein of a much larger clone, which mismatches this DNA's translation at residue 7, likely from a read error; the protein reported here is translated from the DNA. The genes are TRDV1 and TRDJ1; 9 bases are shared with TRDD3. Trimming cost V 5 bases and J 0 bases; bases outside gene matches: 10. This CDR3 is 17 amino acids long. The germline V gene has CDR1 TSWWSYY and CDR2 QGS. The CDR3 DNA reads as TGTGCTCTTGGGACCAACCGGGGGATACTGTACACCGATAAACTCATCTTT. This sequence encodes CALGTNRGILYTDKLIF.

This clone was seen a few times. The protein TCRdb gives is from a much larger clone and does not agree with this DNA's translation at residue 12, likely a read error; the protein shown here comes from the DNA. The gene calls are TRDV2 and TRDJ1, with 13 positions matching TRDD3. TCRdb carries no J gene annotation; the J gene was assigned here by matching the DNA with germline. The CDR3 contains 19 residues. The germline CDR1 and CDR2 sequences are GEAIGNYY and EKD. V was pared by 0 bases and J by 0 bases, with 9 bases of the junction left unmatched. CDR3 region: CACDTVVLGDTEYTDKLIF. CDR3 sequence (DNA): TGTGCCTGTGACACCGTGGTACTGGGGGATACGGAATACACCGATAAACTCATCTTT.

By sample fraction, this clone is medium-sized. The same CDR3 can be traced to other DNA sequences in this sample. For the CDR3, the DNA is TGTGCTCTTGGGGAACTTTCTATCCGGGTGATGGGGGATACGAGCCGAAAACTCATCTTT. Protein: CALGELSIRVMGDTSRKLIF. The chain recombines TRDV1 with TRDJ1; TRDD3 aligns across 11 bases. The CDR3 consists of 20 residues. Germline V gives CDR1 TSWWSYY, CDR2 QGS. After removal of 0 bases from V and 8 bases from J, the junction contained 20 bases not matched to a gene.

Concerning this clone itself: The likely explanation is a read error, given a far larger clone one base away. The identical CDR3 is also encoded by other nucleotide sequences in the sample. This CDR3 is CALGEPLVLGELNTDKLIF. The CDR3 nucleotides are TGTGCTCTCGGGGAACCCCTCGTCTTAGGGGAACTCAACACCGATAAACTCATCTTT. V and J are TRDV1 and TRDJ1, with D perhaps TRDD3 (5 bases). Here the J gene was assigned by germline matching of the DNA, as TCRdb has none. Germline values: CDR1 TSWWSYY, CDR2 QGS. The CDR3 spans 19 residues.

This clone has only a few counts. The protein TCRdb gives is from a much larger clone and does not agree with this DNA's translation at residue 17, likely a read error; the protein shown here comes from the DNA. For the V gene the call is TRDV1; the J gene has no call; the D segment call TRDD3 is taken from the table without a DNA check. The CDR3 runs to 18 residues. The germline CDR1 and CDR2 sequences are TSWWSYY and QGS. In DNA form, the CDR3 reads TGTGCTCTTGGGATCCAGCTGGGGGATACGCTTCATCCACCGAAACTCACCTTT. It encodes CALGIQLGDTLHPPKLTF.